This TCR beta chain was recorded in a study of CD8 T cells in Susac syndrome. When the RNA was reverse transcribed, random hexamers were used with an input of about 0.5 to 1 ug. TCRdb passed the immunoSEQ multiplex PCR reads through MiXCR, listing each CDR3 protein once. The table lists hundreds of thousands of distinct CDR3 sequences, approximately 85% of them singletons. Treatment-naive patients with stable or active relapsing-remitting disease were the multiple sclerosis controls. Input material: CD8+ T cells from PBMCs. The clonotype originates from a human donor with multiple sclerosis.

DNA for the CDR3: TGTGCCAGCAAAGCGGGAGATAGCTCCTACAATGAGCAGTTCTTC. This codes for CASKAGDSSYNEQFF. V gene TRBV28 combines with J gene TRBJ2-1, with 8 bases lining up with TRBD2. The CDR3 spans 15 residues. Per the germline V gene, CDR1 is MDHEN and CDR2 is SYDVKM. Trimming cost V 7 bases and J 0 bases; bases outside gene matches: 5. Full variable domain (outside the CDR3, taken from reference TRBV28 and TRBJ2-1): DVKVTQSSRYLVKRTGEKVFLECVQDMDHENMFWYRQDPGLGLRLIYFSYDVKMKEKGDIPEGYSVSREKKERFSLILESASTNQTSMYLCASKAGDSSYNEQFFGPGTRLTVL.